This TCR beta chain is from a study of cytomegalovirus exposure and HLA in healthy donors. With respect to this clone: Its antigen is as yet unknown.

General observations from the study: Earlier results showed most TCR beta V segments being productive about 90% or about 30% of the time.

Use of 60 Vbeta and 13 Jbeta primers characterized the PCR. Sequencing was performed with immunoSEQ multiplex PCR; in TCRdb, only in-frame clones are kept and a portion is missing. The sample yields 200,000 to 250,000 clones, more than 75% seen once. V trimming: 5 bases; J trimming: 4 bases; junction bases outside the gene matches: 12. CDR1 is KGHSH and CDR2 is LQKENI in the germline V gene. This CDR3 has 17 residues. Material for sequencing was PBMCs. The chain is built from TRBV18 and TRBJ1-2; 11 bases line up with TRBD1. This receptor was taken from a human donor in good health. The CDR3 DNA is TGTGCCAGCTCATATTCCCGGACAGGGGGCATCGGCTATGGCTACACCTTC. As protein: CASSYSRTGGIGYGYTF.